This T cell receptor beta chain was sequenced for a study of post-analysis software for immune sequencing data. Study in general: In terms of disease course, relapsing-remitting, secondary progressive and progressive-relapsing multiple sclerosis were included.

Unique molecular identifiers tagged the TCR beta cDNA libraries. Out of 1 to 10 million T cells, 450,000 to 600,000 cDNA molecules were generated. TCRdb reanalysed the PCR reads using MiXCR and keeps one entry per CDR3 protein. This sample has roughly 540,000 distinct CDR3 sequences, with around 34% found just once. Findings of the study overall: F measure grouped same-batch samples tightly together. When patients were compared with controls, 4 or 5 TRBV segments were more frequent, TRBV5-6, TRBV5-1 and TRBV20-1 among them. Patients with multiple sclerosis recorded significantly lower normalized Chao1 diversity than controls, the study found.

The germline V gene encodes CDR1 SGHTA and CDR2 FQGNSA. The CDR3 is made up of 16 amino acids. V was clipped by 5 bases and J by 4 bases; unmatched bases: 11. With respect to this clonotype: Its antigen is currently unknown.

Sequencing was performed on blood. J is TRBJ2-3 and V is TRBV7-2; 8 bases agree with TRBD2. This receptor was identified in a girl aged 2-17 years with multiple sclerosis. CDR3 DNA sequence: TGTGCCAGCAGCGACTCCGTGCGGGGGGCCTCAGATACGCAGTATTTT. Translated: CASSDSVRGASDTQYF.